A selection of T cell receptor beta chains follows, all from one sample in a study of T cell responses to AZD1222 COVID-19 vaccine. Generated by immunoSEQ multiplex PCR, the TCRdb table keeps only in-frame clones and is missing some. The sample carries under 200,000 clones, 85% to 90% recorded once. Sequenced here: peripheral blood, sampled on day 0 of MenACWY control vaccination. The receptors here all came from an adult in good health. CDR3s include the opening cysteine and the closing phenylalanine or tryptophan. D genes are given only for firm matches. The size of a clone is reported for some rows only, either as once, few or many, or as a class for expanded clones.

CDR3aa: CASTPWGQGASEQYF
CDR3nt: TGTGCCAGCACTCCTTGGGGACAGGGGGCATCCGAGCAGTACTTC
j_gene: TRBJ2-7
abundance: -
v_gene: TRBV11-1
d_gene: TRBD1

CDR3aa: CASSINSGGEQYF
CDR3nt: TGTGCCAGCAGCATCAATAGCGGGGGGGAGCAGTACTTC
j_gene: TRBJ2-7
abundance: few
v_gene: TRBV7-2
d_gene: TRBD2

CDR3aa: CATSRGQDNEKLFF
CDR3nt: TGTGCCACCAGCAGGGGACAGGATAATGAAAAACTGTTTTTT
j_gene: TRBJ1-4
abundance: -
v_gene: TRBV15
d_gene: TRBD1

CDR3aa: CAGRLQGKTEAFF
CDR3nt: TGTGCCGGCAGGCTACAGGGGAAGACTGAAGCTTTCTTT
j_gene: TRBJ1-1
abundance: -
v_gene: TRBV12-3/TRBV12-4
d_gene: TRBD1

CDR3aa: CASSPRGGGRTYNEQFF
CDR3nt: TGTGCCAGCAGCCCCAGGGGTGGCGGGAGGACGTACAATGAGCAGTTCTTC
j_gene: TRBJ2-1
abundance: -
v_gene: TRBV28
d_gene: TRBD2

CDR3aa: CASSLGGGASGNTIYF
CDR3nt: TGTGCCAGCAGCTTAGGTGGGGGCGCGTCTGGAAACACCATATATTTT
j_gene: TRBJ1-3
abundance: -
v_gene: TRBV7-9
d_gene: -

CDR3aa: CSVVSQQRNTEAFF
CDR3nt: TGCAGCGTTGTATCCCAGCAGAGGAACACTGAAGCTTTCTTT
j_gene: TRBJ1-1
abundance: once
v_gene: TRBV29-1
d_gene: -

CDR3aa: CASSRLTGGNFYEQYF
CDR3nt: TGTGCCAGCAGTCGCTTGACAGGGGGGAATTTCTACGAGCAGTACTTC
j_gene: TRBJ2-7
abundance: -
v_gene: TRBV25-1
d_gene: TRBD1

CDR3aa: CASSYGRGSANTGELFF
CDR3nt: TGTGCCAGCAGTTACGGCAGGGGTTCCGCGAACACCGGGGAGCTGTTTTTT
j_gene: TRBJ2-2
abundance: -
v_gene: TRBV6-2/TRBV6-3
d_gene: -

CDR3aa: CSWREITGELFF
CDR3nt: TGCAGCTGGCGGGAGATCACCGGGGAGCTGTTTTTT
j_gene: TRBJ2-2
abundance: -
v_gene: TRBV29-1
d_gene: TRBD2

CDR3aa: CASSQVSRGNGDYGYTF
CDR3nt: TGTGCCAGCAGCCAAGTTTCAAGGGGGAACGGGGACTATGGCTACACCTTC
j_gene: TRBJ1-2
abundance: once
v_gene: TRBV4-2
d_gene: -

CDR3aa: CASSPGQGHNEQFF
CDR3nt: TGTGCCAGCAGTCCGGGACAGGGTCACAATGAGCAGTTCTTC
j_gene: TRBJ2-1
abundance: -
v_gene: TRBV27
d_gene: TRBD1

CDR3aa: CASSFLRVGIMDNEQFF
CDR3nt: TGTGCCAGCAGTTTTCTCAGGGTAGGGATAATGGACAATGAGCAGTTCTTC
j_gene: TRBJ2-1
abundance: -
v_gene: TRBV28
d_gene: -

CDR3aa: CASSEGSGGTDTQYF
CDR3nt: TGTGCCAGCAGTGAAGGGTCGGGGGGCACAGATACGCAGTATTTT
j_gene: TRBJ2-3
abundance: -
v_gene: TRBV2
d_gene: -

CDR3aa: CASSQLPSGDANTGELFF
CDR3nt: TGTGCCAGCTCACAATTACCATCAGGGGACGCGAACACCGGGGAGCTGTTTTTT
j_gene: TRBJ2-2
abundance: -
v_gene: TRBV18
d_gene: -

CDR3aa: CASSSSGYSYEQYF
CDR3nt: TGCGCCAGCAGCTCCAGTGGGTACTCCTACGAGCAGTACTTC
j_gene: TRBJ2-7
abundance: -
v_gene: TRBV5-1
d_gene: -

CDR3aa: CASSNPTGSEQYF
CDR3nt: TGCGCCAGCAGCAACCCGACAGGGAGCGAGCAGTACTTC
j_gene: TRBJ2-7
abundance: -
v_gene: TRBV5-1
d_gene: TRBD1

CDR3aa: CSALGGEQYF
CDR3nt: TGCAGCGCCCTAGGGGGGGAGCAGTACTTC
j_gene: TRBJ2-4
abundance: -
v_gene: TRBV29-1
d_gene: -

CDR3aa: CASSLQRVQTYEQYF
CDR3nt: TGTGCCAGCAGCTTACAGCGGGTCCAGACCTACGAGCAGTACTTC
j_gene: TRBJ2-7
abundance: -
v_gene: TRBV7-2
d_gene: -

CDR3aa: CASSSQGASGAYNEQFF
CDR3nt: TGTGCCAGCAGCTCACAGGGGGCTAGCGGAGCCTACAATGAGCAGTTCTTC
j_gene: TRBJ2-1
abundance: -
v_gene: TRBV7-8
d_gene: TRBD1

CDR3aa: CASSPYPDTEAFF
CDR3nt: TGTGCCAGCAGCCCCTACCCGGACACTGAAGCTTTCTTT
j_gene: TRBJ1-1
abundance: -
v_gene: TRBV7-3
d_gene: -

CDR3aa: CASSLWENTEAFF
CDR3nt: TGCGCCAGCAGCTTGTGGGAGAACACTGAAGCTTTCTTT
j_gene: TRBJ1-1
abundance: -
v_gene: TRBV5-1
d_gene: -

CDR3aa: CASSYGQEDYTF
CDR3nt: TGTGCCAGCAGTTACGGACAGGAAGACTACACCTTC
j_gene: TRBJ1-2
abundance: -
v_gene: TRBV6-5
d_gene: TRBD1

CDR3aa: CASSLVGAFNEKLFF
CDR3nt: TGTGCCAGCAGCTTAGTGGGGGCCTTTAATGAAAAACTGTTTTTT
j_gene: TRBJ1-4
abundance: -
v_gene: TRBV7-8
d_gene: -

CDR3aa: CASSLEQLAGGNTQYF
CDR3nt: TGCGCCAGCAGCTTGGAGCAACTAGCGGGAGGGAATACGCAGTATTTT
j_gene: TRBJ2-3
abundance: -
v_gene: TRBV5-1
d_gene: TRBD2

CDR3aa: CASRFSIGGPPYEQYF
CDR3nt: TGTGCCAGTAGATTCAGCATCGGCGGGCCTCCCTACGAGCAGTACTTC
j_gene: TRBJ2-7
abundance: -
v_gene: TRBV19
d_gene: -

CDR3aa: CSVGGRAKNIQYF
CDR3nt: TGCAGCGTTGGAGGGAGGGCCAAAAACATTCAGTACTTC
j_gene: TRBJ2-4
abundance: -
v_gene: TRBV29-1
d_gene: -

CDR3aa: CASRSGAGNTIYF
CDR3nt: TGTGCCAGCAGATCAGGCGCTGGAAACACCATATATTTT
j_gene: TRBJ1-3
abundance: -
v_gene: TRBV6-5
d_gene: -

CDR3aa: CASSLATSPGQGHEQYF
CDR3nt: TGCGCCAGCAGCTTGGCCACGTCCCCGGGACAGGGGCACGAGCAGTACTTC
j_gene: TRBJ2-7
abundance: -
v_gene: TRBV5-1
d_gene: TRBD1

CDR3aa: CASSLFGEIIILGNQPQHF
CDR3nt: TGTGCCAGCAGCTTATTCGGGGAAATTATCATACTCGGCAATCAGCCCCAGCATTTT
j_gene: TRBJ1-5
abundance: many
v_gene: TRBV7-3
d_gene: -

CDR3aa: CATSDPGQGYNEQFF
CDR3nt: TGTGCCACCAGTGATCCCGGACAGGGATACAATGAGCAGTTCTTC
j_gene: TRBJ2-1
abundance: -
v_gene: TRBV24-1
d_gene: TRBD1

CDR3aa: CAWSAGQSNYEQYF
CDR3nt: TGTGCCTGGAGTGCGGGGCAGTCCAACTACGAGCAGTACTTC
j_gene: TRBJ2-7
abundance: -
v_gene: TRBV30
d_gene: -

CDR3aa: CASSNGSTDTQYF
CDR3nt: TGTGCCAGCAGTAACGGGAGCACAGATACGCAGTATTTT
j_gene: TRBJ2-3
abundance: once
v_gene: TRBV28
d_gene: -

CDR3aa: CASSHGQINYGYTF
CDR3nt: TGTGCCAGCAGCCACGGACAGATTAACTATGGCTACACCTTC
j_gene: TRBJ1-2
abundance: -
v_gene: TRBV7-2
d_gene: -

CDR3aa: CASSLEGGTEAFF
CDR3nt: TGTGCCAGCAGCTTAGAAGGGGGGACTGAAGCTTTCTTT
j_gene: TRBJ1-1
abundance: once
v_gene: TRBV13
d_gene: -

CDR3aa: CATSLVSGAQGPGNTIYF
CDR3nt: TGTGCCACCAGCCTAGTAAGTGGGGCACAGGGCCCAGGAAACACCATATATTTT
j_gene: TRBJ1-3
abundance: -
v_gene: TRBV15
d_gene: -

CDR3aa: CASSLGGYADTQYF
CDR3nt: TGTGCCAGCAGTCTAGGGGGGTATGCAGATACGCAGTATTTT
j_gene: TRBJ2-3
abundance: -
v_gene: TRBV7-3
d_gene: -

CDR3aa: CASSLESGGALSYNEQFF
CDR3nt: TGTGCCAGCAGCTTGGAGAGCGGGGGGGCCTTATCCTACAATGAGCAGTTCTTC
j_gene: TRBJ2-1
abundance: -
v_gene: TRBV5-6
d_gene: TRBD2

CDR3aa: CASRIQGIAYEQYF
CDR3nt: TGTGCCAGCCGGATTCAGGGGATTGCCTACGAGCAGTACTTC
j_gene: TRBJ2-7
abundance: -
v_gene: TRBV2
d_gene: -

CDR3aa: CASSPGIRGDWYEQYF
CDR3nt: TGTGCCAGCAGCCCAGGAATCAGGGGGGATTGGTACGAGCAGTACTTC
j_gene: TRBJ2-7
abundance: -
v_gene: TRBV9
d_gene: -

CDR3aa: CASSLGFGQPQHF
CDR3nt: TGTGCCAGCAGCTTAGGGTTTGGGCAGCCCCAGCATTTT
j_gene: TRBJ1-5
abundance: -
v_gene: TRBV7-9
d_gene: -

CDR3aa: CASSQQGGGETQYF
CDR3nt: TGTGCCAGCAGCCAACAGGGTGGGGGAGAGACCCAGTACTTC
j_gene: TRBJ2-5
abundance: -
v_gene: TRBV14
d_gene: -

CDR3aa: CASSLLQGVGSPLHF
CDR3nt: TGTGCCAGCAGTCTCCTACAGGGCGTTGGTTCACCCCTCCACTTT
j_gene: TRBJ1-6
abundance: -
v_gene: TRBV28
d_gene: -

CDR3aa: CASSPGDSYEQYF
CDR3nt: TGTGCCAGCTCACCGGGAGACAGCTACGAGCAGTACTTC
j_gene: TRBJ2-7
abundance: -
v_gene: TRBV18
d_gene: -

CDR3aa: CASSEVTGTEAFF
CDR3nt: TGTGCCAGCAGTGAAGTAACAGGCACTGAAGCTTTCTTT
j_gene: TRBJ1-1
abundance: -
v_gene: TRBV6-1
d_gene: -

CDR3aa: CASRTSGTGGYYEQYF
CDR3nt: TGTGCCAGCAGGACGTCCGGGACAGGGGGCTACTACGAGCAGTACTTC
j_gene: TRBJ2-7
abundance: -
v_gene: TRBV27
d_gene: TRBD1

CDR3aa: CASTPGQGINSPLHF
CDR3nt: TGTGCCAGCACCCCTGGACAGGGGATTAATTCACCCCTCCACTTT
j_gene: TRBJ1-6
abundance: -
v_gene: TRBV25-1
d_gene: TRBD1